This entry features one T cell receptor beta chain sequence. The record originates from a study of blood T cell repertoires in COVID-19. Study-level information: Sources were T cells, B-cell-depleted T cells, or PBMCs; the material itself was cDNA or gDNA.

The authors' processing: Amplified reference gene primers provided the basis for estimating nucleated cell counts. Repertoires were generated with immunoSEQ multiplex PCR, while TCRdb's copy carries only in-frame clones and drops some. D and trimming were read from the DNA, whereas the V and J calls and clone size are those reported in that table. The data contain more than 95,000 clones, roughly 82% of them seen just once; the ten biggest clones take up 4% to 5.5%. The V gene lost 5 bases and the J gene lost 0 bases, with 13 bases spanning the gap. Germline V lookup: CDR1 SNHLY, CDR2 FYNNEI. The CDR3 consists of 15 residues.

The sample taken for sequencing was peripheral blood. The genes are TRBV2 and TRBJ1-1; tentative D call: TRBD1 (5 bases). The clonotype originates from a man in his 60s with acute or convalescent COVID-19. CDR3 DNA: TGTGCCAGCAGTCCTCAGGGTTCCGTGAACACTGAAGCTTTCTTT. Translation: CASSPQGSVNTEAFF.